The 31 T cell receptor beta chains listed next were all sequenced from one sample in a study of blood T cells in healthy people across ages. A second about 7 to 11 cycle PCR used barcoded and J-beta primers. From the 5' RACE reads, TCRdb called clonotypes with MiXCR, one entry per CDR3 protein. Found here are some 850,000 distinct CDR3 sequences, more than 25% of them singletons; the top ten hold under 3%. These data were also reused for a study on T cells of mothers and their children.

Input material: blood. These receptors were taken from a boy aged 5-17 years in good health.

This clonotype was seen only a few times. The rearrangement links TRBV30 to TRBJ2-5; no clear D gene. The V gene's germline CDR1 is GTSNPN and CDR2 SVGIG (reference sequence). Trimming pared 0 bases from V and 1 base from J, leaving 9 bases between. There are 14 residues in the CDR3. The CDR3 loop reads CAWSVGTIQETQYF. The CDR3 coding sequence is TGTGCCTGGAGTGTCGGCACCATCCAAGAGACCCAGTACTTC.

This clonotype was seen a few times. The chain uses TRBV24-1 and TRBJ1-2; D remains unclear. The CDR3 is made up of 11 amino acids. From germline, CDR1 is KGHDR and CDR2 SFDVKD. Deletions cut 4 bases from V and 3 bases from J, with 2 bases between. CDR3 sequence reads: CATSDHYGYTF. CDR3 sequence (DNA): TGTGCCACCAGTGACCACTATGGCTACACCTTC.

The chain recombines TRBV12-3 or TRBV12-4 with TRBJ2-6, with TRBD1 matching over 9 bases. The V gene end was trimmed by 5 bases and the J gene end by 2 bases; junction bases not matched to a gene: 7. The CDR3 is 17 residues long. DNA of the CDR3: TGTGCCAGCAGTCCCGGGACAGGGTTCACTGGGGCCAACGTCCTGACTTTC. Translating gives CASSPGTGFTGANVLTF.

The V call is TRBV5-5, the J call TRBJ2-5; 7 bases are a match to TRBD2. In germline, CDR1 is SGHKS, CDR2 YYEKEE (reference sequence). V trimming: 6 bases; J trimming: 5 bases; junction bases outside the gene matches: 10. The CDR3 contains 14 residues. The CDR3 protein is CASTGGGERETQYF. For the CDR3, the DNA is TGTGCCAGCACTGGGGGGGGTGAACGTGAGACCCAGTACTTC.

This clonotype came up a few times. The CDR3 DNA reads as TGTGCCAGCAGCCAAGTGCAGCGGGGGGAGCAGTTCTTC. Protein sequence: CASSQVQRGEQFF. This rearrangement joins TRBV3-1 to TRBJ2-1, with 8 bases aligning to TRBD2. Germline assignment: CDR1 LGHDT and CDR2 YNNKEL (reference sequence). The V and J ends lost 1 base and 10 bases, in that order; junction bases with no gene match: 3. This CDR3 is built from 13 residues.

This clonotype showed up just a few times. The chain uses TRBV3-1 and TRBJ2-5, with TRBD1 identical over 7 bases. V lost 4 bases to trimming and J lost 2 bases; unmatched junction nucleotides: 7. Germline assignment: CDR1 LGHDT and CDR2 YNNKEL (reference sequence). This CDR3 region has 15 residues. CDR3 amino acids: CASSLLPGQQETQYF. CDR3 nucleotides: TGTGCCAGCAGCCTACTACCGGGACAGCAAGAGACCCAGTACTTC.

This clonotype showed up just a few times. The chain uses TRBV20-1 and TRBJ2-5; D call uncertain. TRBJ2-7 matches the DNA end more closely, so the J call is doubtful. Per germline, CDR1 DFQATT and CDR2 SNEGSKA (reference sequence). The CDR3 extends over 15 amino acids. CDR3 loop: CSARDLNGPSYEQYF. DNA for the CDR3: TGCAGTGCTAGAGATTTGAACGGCCCCTCCTACGAGCAGTACTTC.

The CDR3 region is CSARGGATNEKLFF. CDR3 DNA: TGCAGTGCTAGGGGAGGGGCAACTAATGAAAAACTGTTTTTT. The chain combines TRBV20-1 with TRBJ1-4, with D possibly matching TRBD1 (5 bases). Trimming took 3 bases from V and 0 from J, leaving 8 bases between them. The length of the CDR3 is 14 residues. The germline gives CDR1 DFQATT, CDR2 SNEGSKA (reference sequence).

The chain employs TRBV13 and TRBJ1-2; no clear D. Germline CDR1 and CDR2: PRHDT and FYEKMQ (reference sequence). Trimming left V 3 bases short and J 0 bases short, with 8 bases between. This CDR3 is built from 14 residues. The CDR3 DNA follows: TGTGCCAGCAGCTTGACGGAGACTAACTATGGCTACACCTTC. Translating it yields CASSLTETNYGYTF.

This clonotype has just a few counts. A junction boundary mismatches the germline segment, possibly from a read error. V is TRBV3-1 and J is TRBJ2-5; D call uncertain. Germline CDR1 is LGHDT and CDR2 is YNNKEL (reference sequence). This CDR3 has 13 residues. In DNA, the CDR3 is TGTGCCAGCAGCCAAGAAAGGAGATACGAGCAGTGCTTC. Its translation is CASSQERRYEQCF.

As regards this clonotype: The germline gene is not matched at one end of the junction; a read error may be the cause. The rearrangement joins TRBV11-3 to TRBJ2-1; 7 bases fit TRBD2. CDR1 SGHNT and CDR2 YENEEA come from the germline V gene. The CDR3 has 15 amino acids. The CDR3 spells CASSLGLADDNEQLF. Written as DNA, the CDR3 is TGTGCCAGCAGCTTAGGTCTAGCGGACGACAATGAGCAGCTCTTC.

This clonotype was recorded many times. J is TRBJ2-5 and V is TRBV3-1; TRBD2 is a possible D gene (7 bases). Germline CDR1 reads LGHDT; CDR2 reads YNNKEL (reference sequence). The V and J ends lost 5 bases and 4 bases respectively, with 14 bases between them. The CDR3 length is 14 residues. The CDR3 DNA sequence: TGTGCCAGCAGCAGAGGGGGAGGGGGAGAGACCCAGTACTTC. This sequence encodes CASSRGGGGETQYF.

This clonotype was observed a few times. The genes are TRBV7-8 and TRBJ2-1, with TRBD2 matching 9 bases. The CDR3 has 15 amino acids. The J segment lost 4 bases and the V segment lost 3 bases, leaving 4 bases of the junction unmatched. Germline CDR1 reads SGHVS; CDR2 reads FQNEAQ. CDR3: CASSLPTSGYNEQFF. In DNA, the CDR3 is TGTGCCAGCAGCTTGCCGACTAGCGGTTACAATGAGCAGTTCTTC.

The chain employs TRBV5-1 and TRBJ2-1; no clear D. The CDR3 is 13 residues long. Per the germline V gene, CDR1 is SGHRS and CDR2 is YFSETQ. V was shortened by 0 bases and J by 9 bases, with 10 bases between the two germline ends. Here the CDR3 reads CASSLDSGGEQFF. CDR3 coding DNA: TGCGCCAGCAGCTTGGATTCGGGTGGTGAGCAGTTCTTC.

This clonotype was counted a few times. The gene calls are TRBV12-3 or TRBV12-4 and TRBJ1-6; possibly TRBD1 for D (5 bases). Trimming took off 3 bases at V and 10 bases at J, with 16 bases between the two ends. The CDR3 consists of 15 residues. The CDR3 sequence is CASSLQGSLGSPLHF. For the CDR3, the DNA is TGTGCCAGCAGTTTGCAGGGCAGCCTAGGGTCACCCCTCCACTTT.

The V call is TRBV6-6, the J call TRBJ1-5; D ambiguous. V dropped 2 bases and J dropped 2 bases, with 7 bases sitting between them. This CDR3 has 14 amino acids. Germline values: CDR1 MNHNY, CDR2 SVGAGI (reference sequence). CDR3 amino acids: CASSYDGGNQPQHF. DNA of the CDR3: TGTGCCAGCAGTTACGATGGGGGCAATCAGCCCCAGCATTTT.

The V and J genes are TRBV5-5 and TRBJ1-1, with 7 bases matching TRBD1. Trimming took 7 bases from V and 4 from J; bases not matched to a gene: 10. This CDR3 is 14 amino acids long. Germline CDR1 SGHKS, CDR2 YYEKEE (reference sequence). The CDR3 bases are TGTGCCAGCGAAAGAGGGGGCTCGAGCACTGAAGCTTTCTTT. It translates to CASERGGSSTEAFF.

The gene calls are TRBV5-1 and TRBJ1-2; D is undetermined. The CDR3 spans 14 residues. The V and J ends lost 0 bases and 2 bases respectively, with 8 bases between them. Germline loops: CDR1 SGHRS, CDR2 YFSETQ. The CDR3 protein is CASSLALINYGYTF. DNA for the CDR3: TGCGCCAGCAGCTTGGCCCTTATCAACTATGGCTACACCTTC.

This clonotype was seen only a few times. The J gene is TRBJ1-2, the V gene TRBV27, with D unresolved. Germline CDR1 MNHEY, CDR2 SMNVEV (reference sequence). Trimming removed 3 bases at V and 4 bases at J, with 15 bases between. The CDR3 sequence is 15 residues long. In DNA form, the CDR3 reads TGTGCCAGCAGTTTTTACGGGGATGAGGGCTATGGCTACACCTTC. Protein sequence: CASSFYGDEGYGYTF.

This clonotype occurred a few times. The chain carries TRBV3-1 and TRBJ2-1; maybe TRBD1 (5 bases). CDR3 length: 15 amino acids. Trimming took off 0 bases at V and 6 bases at J, with 12 bases between the two ends. Germline CDR1 reads LGHDT; CDR2 reads YNNKEL (reference sequence). Here the CDR3 reads CASSQEVGVVNEQFF. The CDR3 DNA is TGTGCCAGCAGCCAAGAAGTAGGGGTGGTCAATGAGCAGTTCTTC.

This clonotype has just a few counts. V usage is TRBV12-3 or TRBV12-4 and J usage is TRBJ1-2; 8 positions agree with TRBD1. The length of the CDR3 is 13 residues. V was clipped by 7 bases and J by 8 bases; unmatched bases: 9. The CDR3 DNA sequence: TGTGCCAGCACCCCAGACAGGGGACTAGGCTACACCTTC. It codes for CASTPDRGLGYTF.

The CDR3 reads CASSLPSSGGAGDTQYF. The CDR3 bases are TGTGCCAGCAGCTTACCCTCTAGCGGGGGGGCAGGAGATACGCAGTATTTT. This chain connects TRBV7-9 to TRBJ2-3, with 12 bases identical to TRBD2. The V gene end was trimmed by 2 bases and the J gene end by 5 bases; junction bases not matched to a gene: 8. CDR3 length equals 17 residues. Germline CDR1 and CDR2: SEHNR and FQNEAQ (reference sequence).

In its sample, this clonotype was seen a few times. The genes are TRBV5-1 and TRBJ2-6, with D hard to call. Germline CDR1 and CDR2: SGHRS and YFSETQ. V lost 0 bases to trimming and J lost 2 bases, with 9 bases between them. The CDR3 contains 16 residues. This CDR3 reads CASSLAEIPGANVLTF. Written as DNA, the CDR3 is TGCGCCAGCAGCTTGGCCGAGATCCCTGGGGCCAACGTCCTGACTTTC. Filled out from reference TRBV5-1 and TRBJ2-6, the complete variable domain reads KAGVTQTPRYLIKTRGQQVTLSCSPISGHRSVSWYQQTPGQGLQFLFEYFSETQRNKGNFPGRFSGRQFSNSRSEMNVSTLELGDSALYLCASSLAEIPGANVLTFGAGSRLTVL.

In regard to this clonotype: Lacking the conserved final phenylalanine or tryptophan, this CDR3 likely reflects a read error. This chain connects TRBV29-1 to TRBJ1-1; no firm D call. V dropped 6 bases and J dropped 1 base, with 12 bases sitting between them. The CDR3 loop spans 13 amino acids. CDR1 is SQVTM, CDR2 ANQGSEA, per germline. The CDR3 region has the DNA TGCAGCGTCGCCGTCCAGACGAACACTGAAGCTTTCGTT. Translated, it gives CSVAVQTNTEAFV.

This clonotype was counted between two and nine times. The rearrangement links TRBV11-2 to TRBJ2-2; D may match TRBD1 or TRBD2 (5 bases each). The germline gives CDR1 SGHAT, CDR2 FQNNGV. The CDR3 is 17 residues long. V lost 1 base and J lost 0, with 12 bases in between. The DNA for the CDR3 is TGTGCCAGCAGCTTAGGTACTTGGGACCCGAACACCGGGGAGCTGTTTTTT. Translation: CASSLGTWDPNTGELFF. Full variable domain (rest looked up from reference TRBV11-2 and TRBJ2-2): EAGVAQSPRYKIIEKRQSVAFWCNPISGHATLYWYQQILGQGPKLLIQFQNNGVVDDSQLPKDRFSAERLKGVDSTLKIQPAKLEDSAVYLCASSLGTWDPNTGELFFGEGSRLTVL.

At least ten counts were recorded for this clonotype. The chain links TRBV12-3 or TRBV12-4 to TRBJ1-2; TRBD1 aligns across 9 bases. The CDR3 totals 14 residues. V lost 5 bases and J lost 8; bases outside the gene matches: 9. The CDR3 region is CASSPVGQGAGYTF. The CDR3 coding sequence is TGTGCCAGCAGTCCTGTGGGACAGGGCGCGGGCTACACCTTC.

V is TRBV6-1 and J is TRBJ1-2; 9 bases agree with TRBD1. CDR1 MNHNS and CDR2 SASEGT come from the germline V gene. CDR3 length: 14 amino acids. The trim removed 6 bases at V and 8 bases at J, leaving 10 bases unmatched. CDR3 coding DNA: TGTGCCAGCAGCGGGACAGGGACCCACGTGGGCTACACCTTC. It translates to CASSGTGTHVGYTF.

This clonotype has just a few counts. This chain uses TRBV2 with TRBJ2-5, with TRBD1 matching 9 bases. J gave up 5 bases and V 3 bases, and 7 bases lay outside the gene matches. The CDR3 is 15 residues long. Germline assignment: CDR1 SNHLY and CDR2 FYNNEI. The CDR3 DNA reads as TGTGCCAGCAGTGAGGAAGCGGGGACAGGGGAGACCCAGTACTTC. The encoded protein is CASSEEAGTGETQYF.

The CDR3 bases are TGTGCCAGCAGCTTATTCGGACAGTTAAGTAACTATGGCTACACCTTC. It specifies CASSLFGQLSNYGYTF. V gene TRBV7-9 combines with J gene TRBJ1-2, with D possibly matching TRBD1 (6 bases). The ends were cut back, 2 bases at V and 1 base at J, with 14 bases in the middle. The CDR3 totals 16 residues. Per the germline V gene, CDR1 is SEHNR and CDR2 is FQNEAQ (reference sequence).

This rearrangement joins TRBV30 to TRBJ1-1; no clear D. Germline loops: CDR1 GTSNPN, CDR2 SVGIG (reference sequence). Trimming shortened V by 3 bases and J by 4 bases, and 15 bases separated the two germline ends. The length of the CDR3 is 14 residues. In DNA form, the CDR3 reads TGTGCCTGGAGCGAACAGACTTGGGTCACTGAAGCTTTCTTT. It is translated as CAWSEQTWVTEAFF.

The chain joins TRBV20-1 to TRBJ1-2, with TRBD1 as a possible D gene (6 bases). The CDR3 extends over 15 amino acids. V lost 0 bases to trimming and J lost 4 bases, with 15 bases between them. The germline V gene encodes CDR1 DFQATT and CDR2 SNEGSKA (reference sequence). The CDR3 DNA reads as TGCAGTGCTAGAGATTCAGGGGCCAAAGCCTATGGCTACACCTTC. It encodes CSARDSGAKAYGYTF.